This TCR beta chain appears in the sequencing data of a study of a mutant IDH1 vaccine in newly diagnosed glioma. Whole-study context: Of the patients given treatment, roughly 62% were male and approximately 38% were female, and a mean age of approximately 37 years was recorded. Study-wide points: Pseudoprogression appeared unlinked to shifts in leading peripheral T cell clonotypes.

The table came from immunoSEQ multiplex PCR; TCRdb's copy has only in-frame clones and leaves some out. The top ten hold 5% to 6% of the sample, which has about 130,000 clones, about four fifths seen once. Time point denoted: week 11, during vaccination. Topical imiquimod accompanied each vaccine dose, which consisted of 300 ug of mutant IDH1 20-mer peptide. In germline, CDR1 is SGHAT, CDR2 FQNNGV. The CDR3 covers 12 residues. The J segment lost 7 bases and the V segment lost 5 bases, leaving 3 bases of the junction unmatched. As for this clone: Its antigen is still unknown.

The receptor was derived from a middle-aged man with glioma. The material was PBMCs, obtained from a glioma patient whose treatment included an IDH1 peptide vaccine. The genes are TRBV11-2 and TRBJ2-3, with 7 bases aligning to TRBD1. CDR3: CASSQTGNTQYF. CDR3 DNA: TGTGCCAGCAGCCAGACAGGGAATACGCAGTATTTT. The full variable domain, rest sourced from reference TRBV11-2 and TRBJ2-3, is EAGVAQSPRYKIIEKRQSVAFWCNPISGHATLYWYQQILGQGPKLLIQFQNNGVVDDSQLPKDRFSAERLKGVDSTLKIQPAKLEDSAVYLCASSQTGNTQYFGPGTRLTVL.